The 21 T cell receptor beta chains in this list originate from one sample, sequenced in a study of human T cells and chemical hapten exposure. Using its own MiXCR run on the RACE reads, TCRdb lists one record per CDR3 protein. The sample has more than 80,000 distinct CDR3 sequences, more than 9% seen once; the top ten hold around 5%. Time point defined: patch test 2, 6 weeks after DPC sensitization. Indicated treatment: therapeutic diphenylcyclopropenone sensitization with weekly scalp DPC. The input for sequencing was whole blood, taken in connection with sensitization to the hapten diphenylcyclopropenone (DPC). These receptors all stem from a woman aged 45 to 65 with alopecia areata. Some clones in this sample may be carry-over from other donors' samples.

V is TRBV7-9 and J is TRBJ2-2, with 7 bases identical to TRBD2. The CDR3 totals 15 residues. The junction had 9 bases not matched to a gene; V was cut back by 7 bases and J by 4 bases. Germline CDR1 and CDR2: SEHNR and FQNEAQ (reference sequence). CDR3 amino acids: CASNKKRDVTGELFF. The CDR3 DNA is TGTGCCAGCAACAAAAAGCGGGACGTCACCGGGGAGCTGTTTTTT.

The chain has TRBV12-3 or TRBV12-4 and TRBJ2-3; D could derive from TRBD1 or TRBD2 (5 bases each). The CDR3 consists of 14 residues. V was pared by 6 bases and J by 4 bases, with 14 bases between. CDR3 DNA sequence: TGTGCCAGCAGCCGGGACCATGGGGCAGATACGCAGTATTTT. This translates into CASSRDHGADTQYF.

This clonotype showed up many times. The chain has TRBV20-1 and TRBJ2-7, with 9 bases that match TRBD2. The trim removed 3 bases at V and 0 bases at J, leaving 9 bases unmatched. The CDR3 is 16 amino acids. Germline V CDR1 and CDR2: DFQATT, SNEGSKA (reference sequence). CDR3 sequence: CSARGRPSGTSYEQYF. The CDR3 bases are TGCAGTGCTAGGGGGCGGCCTAGCGGGACCTCCTACGAGCAGTACTTC.

This clonotype was counted a few times. The V call is TRBV30, the J call TRBJ1-5, with D unclear. The CDR3 has 12 amino acids. Germline V gene data show CDR1 as GTSNPN and CDR2 as SVGIG (reference sequence). Trimming stripped 2 bases from V and 4 bases from J, with 6 bases between. CDR3 in DNA: TGTGCCTGGAGTCAGCCAAATCAGCCCCAGCATTTT. Translating gives CAWSQPNQPQHF.

This clonotype was seen at least ten times. J is TRBJ1-1 and V is TRBV6-2 or TRBV6-3; 9 nucleotides align to TRBD1. This CDR3 spans 14 amino acids. J gave up 2 bases and V 6 bases, and 4 bases lay outside the gene matches. Looked up from germline, CDR1 is MNHEY and CDR2 is SVGEGT. DNA for the CDR3: TGTGCCAGCAGAGGGACAGGGCGCAACACTGAAGCTTTCTTT. Protein product: CASRGTGRNTEAFF.

This clonotype has a handful of counts. The V gene is TRBV6-2 or TRBV6-3, the J gene TRBJ2-5; unclear D gene. V lost 2 bases and J 7 bases, leaving 14 bases between the germline ends. This CDR3 comprises 14 residues. CDR1 is MNHEY and CDR2 is SVGEGT in the germline V gene. The CDR3 is CASSYEQAVGTQYF. Written as DNA, the CDR3 is TGTGCCAGCAGTTACGAGCAGGCCGTGGGGACCCAGTACTTC.

This clonotype was seen many times. The chain is built from TRBV7-8 and TRBJ1-4; 7 nucleotides match TRBD1. The ends lost 6 bases at V and 7 bases at J; junction bases unmatched: 5. The CDR3 runs 13 residues. Germline V gene lookup returns CDR1 SGHVS and CDR2 FQNEAQ. CDR3 coding DNA: TGTGCCAGCAGGACAGGGTTGTCTGAAAAACTGTTTTTT. This gives the protein CASRTGLSEKLFF.

The genes are TRBV6-5 and TRBJ1-1; D might be TRBD1 (6 bases). The ends were cut back, 2 bases at V and 8 bases at J, with 9 bases in the middle. This CDR3 spans 12 amino acids. Germline values: CDR1 MNHEY, CDR2 SVGAGI. The CDR3: CASSYAQGEAFF. The CDR3, as DNA: TGTGCCAGCAGTTACGCTCAGGGGGAAGCTTTCTTT.

This clonotype was seen more than once but under ten times. In nucleotides, the CDR3 is TGTGCCAGCAGCCCCTGGGAGTTGGATTATAACTATGGCTACACCTTC. It specifies CASSPWELDYNYGYTF. The J gene is TRBJ1-2, the V gene TRBV7-9; D is ambiguous. Germline-derived CDR1 and CDR2 are SEHNR and FQNEAQ (reference sequence). Trimming cost V 5 bases and J 1 base, with 17 bases left between them. CDR3 length: 16 residues.

In its sample, this clonotype was seen a few times. The rearrangement links TRBV6-5 to TRBJ1-2; possible D gene TRBD1, 5 bases. Per the germline V gene, CDR1 is MNHEY and CDR2 is SVGAGI. Trimming took off 8 bases at V and 4 bases at J, with 11 bases between the two ends. This CDR3 has 12 amino acids. The DNA for the CDR3 is TGTGCCAGCCGGAGGGGCGGCTATGGCTACACCTTC. It translates to CASRRGGYGYTF.

This clonotype has at least ten counts. CDR3 in DNA: TGTGCCAGCAGTGAGGGGACGAGACGGGAGACCCAGTACTTC. Encoded protein: CASSEGTRRETQYF. The chain uses TRBV2 and TRBJ2-5, with D perhaps being TRBD1 or TRBD2 (5 bases each). The CDR3 loop spans 14 amino acids. V was pared by 3 bases and J by 5 bases, with 13 bases between. Germline CDR1 and CDR2: SNHLY and FYNNEI.

The rearrangement uses TRBV7-9 and TRBJ1-3; D unresolved. This CDR3 is 16 amino acids long. Trimming shortened V by 1 base and J by 3 bases, and 13 bases separated the two germline ends. CDR1 and CDR2 (germline): SEHNR, FQNEAQ (reference sequence). In DNA, the CDR3 is TGTGCCAGCAGCTTAGATTCGTACAGCGGTGGAAACACCATATATTTT. Translated: CASSLDSYSGGNTIYF.

In this sample, this clonotype turned up a few times. The chain employs TRBV7-8 and TRBJ1-1, with D possibly matching TRBD1 (5 bases). V was cut by 6 bases and J by 3 bases, with 14 bases left in between. The CDR3 runs to 14 residues. CDR1 and CDR2 (germline): SGHVS, FQNEAQ. The chain's CDR3 is CASSRGTLDTEAFF. The CDR3, as DNA: TGTGCCAGCAGTAGGGGTACGTTGGACACTGAAGCTTTCTTT.

This clonotype was recorded many times. The chain employs TRBV4-1 and TRBJ1-5, with D unclear. CDR1 and CDR2 (germline): MGHRA, YSYEKL. Trimming pared 0 bases from V and 2 bases from J, leaving 2 bases between. The CDR3 loop spans 13 amino acids. DNA of the CDR3: TGCGCCAGCAGCCAAGATGGCAATCAGCCCCAGCATTTT. It specifies CASSQDGNQPQHF.

This clonotype was detected many times. This chain links TRBV7-9 with TRBJ2-3; 9 nucleotides agree with TRBD1. The V gene end was trimmed by 5 bases and the J gene end by 6 bases; junction bases not matched to a gene: 6. CDR3 size: 14 residues. Germline CDR1 reads SEHNR; CDR2 reads FQNEAQ (reference sequence). CDR3 sequence reads: CASSRTGDFDTQYF. In DNA form, the CDR3 reads TGTGCCAGCAGCCGGACAGGGGACTTCGATACGCAGTATTTT.

The genes are TRBV5-1 and TRBJ2-1, with D possibly matching TRBD1 (7 bases). Per germline, CDR1 SGHRS and CDR2 YFSETQ. Trimming shortened V by 4 bases and J by 9 bases, and 14 bases separated the two germline ends. The CDR3 consists of 13 residues. The CDR3 nucleotides are TGCGCCAGCAGCCCGGAGGGGGCGAGTGAGCAGTTCTTC. Amino acid sequence: CASSPEGASEQFF.

This clonotype was seen only a few times. V usage is TRBV29-1 and J usage is TRBJ1-1; D not certain. The germline gives CDR1 SQVTM, CDR2 ANQGSEA. Trimming removed 4 bases from V and 2 bases from J, with 17 bases in between. This CDR3 is built from 15 residues. The DNA of the CDR3 is TGCAGCGTTGTGGGCACGGTCAATAGTAACACTGAAGCTTTCTTT. Residues: CSVVGTVNSNTEAFF. The full variable domain, with the rest looked up from reference TRBV29-1 and TRBJ1-1, is SAVISQKPSRDICQRGTSLTIQCQVDSQVTMMFWYRQQPGQSLTLIATANQGSEATYESGFVIDKFPISRPNLTFSTLTVSNMSPEDSSIYLCSVVGTVNSNTEAFFGQGTRLTVV.

This clonotype came up a few times. This chain joins TRBV7-9 and TRBJ1-2; D is unresolved. The CDR3 loop spans 15 amino acids. V lost 4 bases to trimming and J lost 2 bases, with 14 bases between them. CDR1 and CDR2 from the germline V gene are SEHNR and FQNEAQ (reference sequence). CDR3 bases: TGTGCCAGCAGCTCGTTCGCAGGAGAGAACTATGGCTACACCTTC. Translating it yields CASSSFAGENYGYTF. The complete variable domain, with remaining parts taken from reference TRBV7-9 and TRBJ1-2, reads DTGVSQNPRHKITKRGQNVTFRCDPISEHNRLYWYRQTLGQGPEFLTYFQNEAQLEKSRLLSDRFSAERPKGSFSTLEIQRTEQGDSAMYLCASSSFAGENYGYTFGSGTRLTVV.

In its sample, this clonotype was seen many times. The chain couples TRBV2 to TRBJ2-7, with D perhaps matching TRBD1 (6 bases). Germline lookup yields CDR1 SNHLY and CDR2 FYNNEI. V lost 5 bases and J lost 2, with 10 bases in between. The CDR3 is 13 residues long. The DNA of the CDR3 is TGTGCCAGCAGTCGACAGGCCACCTACGAGCAGTACTTC. Its translation: CASSRQATYEQYF.

This clonotype was counted only a few times. The rearrangement links TRBV28 to TRBJ1-6; no firm D call. Germline V gives CDR1 MDHEN, CDR2 SYDVKM. The V end lost 2 bases, the J end lost 14 bases, and 13 bases lay between the germline ends. The CDR3 sequence is 13 residues long. CDR3 sequence reads: CASSLPSLRSLHF. The CDR3 region has the DNA TGTGCCAGCAGTTTACCCAGTCTCCGTTCCCTCCACTTT. The full variable domain, completed using reference TRBV28 and TRBJ1-6, is DVKVTQSSRYLVKRTGEKVFLECVQDMDHENMFWYRQDPGLGLRLIYFSYDVKMKEKGDIPEGYSVSREKKERFSLILESASTNQTSMYLCASSLPSLRSLHFGNGTRLTVT.

This clonotype was seen at least ten times. The genes are TRBV28 and TRBJ2-5, with a weak D call TRBD1 (5 bases). Germline assignment: CDR1 MDHEN and CDR2 SYDVKM. V gave up 5 bases and J gave up 5 bases, with 15 bases separating them. The CDR3 runs to 14 residues. The CDR3 bases are TGTGCCAGCAGTAAATTATCGTCAGGGGAGACCCAGTACTTC. Its translation: CASSKLSSGETQYF. The variable domain in full, completed from reference TRBV28 and TRBJ2-5, reads DVKVTQSSRYLVKRTGEKVFLECVQDMDHENMFWYRQDPGLGLRLIYFSYDVKMKEKGDIPEGYSVSREKKERFSLILESASTNQTSMYLCASSKLSSGETQYFGPGTRLLVL.